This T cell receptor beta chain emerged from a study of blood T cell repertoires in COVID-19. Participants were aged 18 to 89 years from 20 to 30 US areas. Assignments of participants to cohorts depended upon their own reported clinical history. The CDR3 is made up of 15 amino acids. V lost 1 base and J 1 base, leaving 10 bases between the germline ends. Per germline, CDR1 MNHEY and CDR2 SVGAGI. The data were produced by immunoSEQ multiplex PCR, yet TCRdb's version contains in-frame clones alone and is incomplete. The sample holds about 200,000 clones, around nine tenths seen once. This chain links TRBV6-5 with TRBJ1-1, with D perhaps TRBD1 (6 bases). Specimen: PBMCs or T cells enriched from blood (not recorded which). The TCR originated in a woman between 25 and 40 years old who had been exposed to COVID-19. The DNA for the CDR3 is TGTGCCAGCAGTTACTTGGGGGCCTCGAACACTGAAGCTTTCTTT. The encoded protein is CASSYLGASNTEAFF.